This T cell receptor (beta chain) comes out of a study of T cells in Graves' hyperthyroidism and ophthalmopathy. Uncontrolled infection, other autoimmune disease, pregnancy or lactation barred patients from enrollment. From RNA transcripts, TCR beta CDR3 regions were amplified. Initially, a first-round RT-PCR of the TCR CDR3 employed the HTBI primer set. TCRdb used MiXCR to reprocess the multiplex PCR reads, holding one entry per CDR3 protein. The repertoire holds a few hundred thousand distinct CDR3 sequences, with around 16% as singletons. A remark on this clonotype: As yet, its antigen is unknown.

Trimming pared 7 bases from V and 3 bases from J, leaving 12 bases between. This CDR3 is 12 amino acids long. From germline, CDR1 is DFQATT and CDR2 SNEGSKA (reference sequence). Study-level results: Most expanded thyroid clonotypes above 0.001 recurred in blood.

The chain combines TRBV20-1 with TRBJ2-5; D unclear. Specimen: blood. This sequence originates from a woman aged 30 to 39 with Graves' hyperthyroidism. CDR3 in DNA: TGCAGTGTCCCGGGTTCTGAAGAGACCCAGTACTTC. This codes for CSVPGSEETQYF.